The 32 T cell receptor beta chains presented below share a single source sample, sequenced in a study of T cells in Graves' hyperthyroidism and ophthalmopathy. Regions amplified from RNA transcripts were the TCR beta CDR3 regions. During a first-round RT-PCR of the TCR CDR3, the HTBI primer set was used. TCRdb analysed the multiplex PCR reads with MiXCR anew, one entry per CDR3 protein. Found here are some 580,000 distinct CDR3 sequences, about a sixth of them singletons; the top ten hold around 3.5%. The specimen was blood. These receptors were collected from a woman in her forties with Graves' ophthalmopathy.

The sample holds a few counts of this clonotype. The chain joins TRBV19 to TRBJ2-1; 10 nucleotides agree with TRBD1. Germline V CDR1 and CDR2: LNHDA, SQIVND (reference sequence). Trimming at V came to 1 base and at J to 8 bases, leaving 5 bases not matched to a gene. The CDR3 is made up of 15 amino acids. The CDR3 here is CASSIVGTGVHEQFF. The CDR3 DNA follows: TGTGCCAGTAGTATAGTTGGGACAGGGGTTCATGAGCAGTTCTTC.

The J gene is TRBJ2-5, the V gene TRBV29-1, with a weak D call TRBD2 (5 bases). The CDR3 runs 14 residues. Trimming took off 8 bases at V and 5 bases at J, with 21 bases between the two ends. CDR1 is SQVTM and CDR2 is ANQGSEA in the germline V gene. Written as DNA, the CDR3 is TGCAGCTCTCGGGTTCCTGGCCGAGGGGAGACCCAGTACTTC. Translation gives CSSRVPGRGETQYF.

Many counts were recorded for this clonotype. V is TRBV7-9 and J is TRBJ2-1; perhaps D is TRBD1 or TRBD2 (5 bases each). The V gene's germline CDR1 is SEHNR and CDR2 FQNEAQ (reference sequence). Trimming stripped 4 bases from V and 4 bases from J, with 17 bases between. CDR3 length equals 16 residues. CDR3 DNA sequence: TGTGCCAGCAGCTCGGGGCTAGGCTTGATGTACAATGAGCAGTTCTTC. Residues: CASSSGLGLMYNEQFF.

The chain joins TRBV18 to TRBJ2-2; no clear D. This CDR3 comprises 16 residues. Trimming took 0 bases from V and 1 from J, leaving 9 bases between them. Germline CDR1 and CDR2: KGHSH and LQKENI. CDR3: CASSPPSGRNTGELFF. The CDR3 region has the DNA TGTGCCAGCTCACCACCGTCCGGACGGAACACCGGGGAGCTGTTTTTT.

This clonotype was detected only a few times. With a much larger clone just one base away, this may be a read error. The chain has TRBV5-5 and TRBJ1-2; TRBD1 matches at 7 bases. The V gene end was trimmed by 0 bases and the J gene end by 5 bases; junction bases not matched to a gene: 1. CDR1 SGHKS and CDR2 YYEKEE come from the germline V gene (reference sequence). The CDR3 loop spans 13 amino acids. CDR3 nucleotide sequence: TGTGCCAGCAGCTTGGTCAGGGGGTATGGCTACACCTTC. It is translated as CASSLVRGYGYTF.

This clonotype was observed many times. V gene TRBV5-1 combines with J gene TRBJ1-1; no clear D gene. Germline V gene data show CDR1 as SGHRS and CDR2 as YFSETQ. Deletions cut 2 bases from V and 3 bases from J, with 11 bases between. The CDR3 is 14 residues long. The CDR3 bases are TGCGCCAGCAGCTTTGTAGGCACGGACACTGAAGCTTTCTTT. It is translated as CASSFVGTDTEAFF.

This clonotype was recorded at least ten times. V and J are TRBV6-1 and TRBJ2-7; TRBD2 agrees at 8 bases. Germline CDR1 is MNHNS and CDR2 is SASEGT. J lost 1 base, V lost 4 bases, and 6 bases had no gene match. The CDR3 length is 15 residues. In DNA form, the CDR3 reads TGTGCCAGCAGTGTTTGGGCGGGGGGATCCTACGAGCAGTACTTC. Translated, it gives CASSVWAGGSYEQYF.

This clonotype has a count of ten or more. CDR3 in DNA: TGTGCCAGCAGCCAAGATTTCGGGGTGGGTCGGCAAGCTTTCTTT. It yields the protein CASSQDFGVGRQAFF. The V and J genes are TRBV14 and TRBJ1-1; the D is unclear. CDR1 and CDR2 from the germline V gene are SGHDN and FVKESK. Trimming cost V 0 bases and J 9 bases, with 17 bases left between them. The CDR3 consists of 15 residues.

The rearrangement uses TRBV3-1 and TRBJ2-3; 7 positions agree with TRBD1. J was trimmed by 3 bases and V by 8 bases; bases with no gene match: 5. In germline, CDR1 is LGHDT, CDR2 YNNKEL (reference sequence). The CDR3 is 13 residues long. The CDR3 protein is CASDRDGTDTQYF. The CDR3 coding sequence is TGTGCCAGCGACAGGGACGGAACAGATACGCAGTATTTT.

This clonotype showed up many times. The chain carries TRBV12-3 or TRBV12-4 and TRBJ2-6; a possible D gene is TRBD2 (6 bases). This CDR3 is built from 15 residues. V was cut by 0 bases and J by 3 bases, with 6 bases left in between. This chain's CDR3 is CASSLAGGGANVLTF. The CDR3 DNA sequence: TGTGCCAGCAGTTTAGCGGGGGGTGGGGCCAACGTCCTGACTTTC.

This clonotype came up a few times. The CDR3 DNA is TGTGCCAGCAGTTCGTGGGCTGGGGAGACCCAGTACTTC. Translating it yields CASSSWAGETQYF. The V and J genes are TRBV12-3 or TRBV12-4 and TRBJ2-5; no firm D call. V gave up 4 bases and J gave up 5 bases, with 11 bases separating them. CDR3 size: 13 residues.

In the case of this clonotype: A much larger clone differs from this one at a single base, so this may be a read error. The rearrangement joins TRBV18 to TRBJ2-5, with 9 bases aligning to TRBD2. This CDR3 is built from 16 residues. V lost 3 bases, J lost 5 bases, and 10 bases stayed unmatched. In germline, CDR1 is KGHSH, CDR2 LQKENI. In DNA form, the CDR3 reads TGTGCCAGCTCACCGGGGACTAGCAGGGGCCCGGAGACCCAGTACTTC. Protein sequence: CASSPGTSRGPETQYF.

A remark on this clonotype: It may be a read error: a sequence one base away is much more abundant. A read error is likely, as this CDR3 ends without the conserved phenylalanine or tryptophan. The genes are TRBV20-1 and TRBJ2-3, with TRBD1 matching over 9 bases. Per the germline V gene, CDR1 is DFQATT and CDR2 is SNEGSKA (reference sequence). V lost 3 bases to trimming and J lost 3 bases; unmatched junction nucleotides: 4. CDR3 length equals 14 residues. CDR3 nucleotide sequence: TGCAGTGCTAGGGACAGGGGTTGGACAGATACGCAGTATTCT. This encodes CSARDRGWTDTQYS.

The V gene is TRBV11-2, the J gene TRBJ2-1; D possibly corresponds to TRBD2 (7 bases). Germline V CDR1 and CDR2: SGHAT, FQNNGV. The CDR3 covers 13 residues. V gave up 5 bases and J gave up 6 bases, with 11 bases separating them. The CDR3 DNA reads TGTGCCAGCAGCCCGGGGGGCCTCAATGAGCAGTTCTTC. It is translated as CASSPGGLNEQFF.

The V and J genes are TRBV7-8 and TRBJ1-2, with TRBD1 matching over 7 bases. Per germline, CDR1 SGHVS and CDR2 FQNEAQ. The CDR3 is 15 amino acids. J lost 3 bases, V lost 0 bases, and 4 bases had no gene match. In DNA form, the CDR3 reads TGTGCCAGCAGCTTAGCGAGGGGGCCGGACTATGGCTACACCTTC. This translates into CASSLARGPDYGYTF.

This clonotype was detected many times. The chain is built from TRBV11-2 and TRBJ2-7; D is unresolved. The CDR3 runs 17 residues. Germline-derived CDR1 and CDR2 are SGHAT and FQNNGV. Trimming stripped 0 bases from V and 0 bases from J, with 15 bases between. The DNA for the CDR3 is TGTGCCAGCAGCTTAGATGGTGGGCAGACAATCTCCTACGAGCAGTACTTC. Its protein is CASSLDGGQTISYEQYF.

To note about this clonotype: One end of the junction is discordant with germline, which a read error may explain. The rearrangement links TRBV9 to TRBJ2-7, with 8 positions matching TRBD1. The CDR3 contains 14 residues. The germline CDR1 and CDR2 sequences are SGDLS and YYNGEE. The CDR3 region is CPSSSGTGPYEQYF. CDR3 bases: TGTCCCAGCAGCTCCGGGACAGGCCCATACGAGCAGTACTTC.

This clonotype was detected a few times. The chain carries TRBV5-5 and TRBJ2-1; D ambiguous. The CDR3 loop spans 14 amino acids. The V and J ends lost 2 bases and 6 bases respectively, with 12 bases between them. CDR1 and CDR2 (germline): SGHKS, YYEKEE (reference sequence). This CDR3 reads CASSFGPAFNEQFF. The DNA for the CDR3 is TGTGCCAGCAGCTTCGGGCCAGCCTTCAATGAGCAGTTCTTC.

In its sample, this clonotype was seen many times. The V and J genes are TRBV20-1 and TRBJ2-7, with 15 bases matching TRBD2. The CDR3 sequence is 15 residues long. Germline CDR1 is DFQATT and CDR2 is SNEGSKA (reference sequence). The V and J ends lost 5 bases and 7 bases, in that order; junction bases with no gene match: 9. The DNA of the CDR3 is TGCAGTGCTCCCCACCCCGGGACTAGCGGGAGGGAGCAGTACTTC. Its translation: CSAPHPGTSGREQYF.

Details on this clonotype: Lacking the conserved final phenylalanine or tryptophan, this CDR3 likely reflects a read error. The CDR3 protein is CASSYENNSPLHL. The CDR3 coding sequence is TGTGCCAGCAGTTACGAGAATAATTCACCCCTCCACCTT. The chain carries TRBV2 and TRBJ1-6; D gene uncertain. Trimming pared 5 bases from V and 5 bases from J, leaving 7 bases between. CDR3 length equals 13 residues. Germline CDR1 and CDR2: SNHLY and FYNNEI.

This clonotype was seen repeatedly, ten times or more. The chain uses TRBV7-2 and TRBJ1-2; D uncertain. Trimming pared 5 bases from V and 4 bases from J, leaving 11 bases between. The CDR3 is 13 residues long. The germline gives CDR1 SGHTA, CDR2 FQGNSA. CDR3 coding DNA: TGTGCCAGCAGCCTACAGACATCCTATGGCTACACCTTC. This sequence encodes CASSLQTSYGYTF.

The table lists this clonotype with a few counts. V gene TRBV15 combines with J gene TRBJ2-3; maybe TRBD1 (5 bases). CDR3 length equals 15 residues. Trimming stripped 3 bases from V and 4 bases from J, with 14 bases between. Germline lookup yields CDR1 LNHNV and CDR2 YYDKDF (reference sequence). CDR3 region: CATSRSLGPADTQYF. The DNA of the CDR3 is TGTGCCACCAGCAGGTCATTGGGGCCCGCAGATACGCAGTATTTT.

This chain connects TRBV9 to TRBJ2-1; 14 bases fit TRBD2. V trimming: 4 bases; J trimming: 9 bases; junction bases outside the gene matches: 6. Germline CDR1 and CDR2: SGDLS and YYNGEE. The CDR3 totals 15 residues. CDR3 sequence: CASSSTTSGRGEQFF. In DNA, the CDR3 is TGTGCCAGCAGCTCAACGACTAGCGGGAGGGGTGAGCAGTTCTTC.

DNA of the CDR3: TGTGCCAGCATCCCGGGACAGGGGTTGCGAGGGGCCAACGTCCTGACTTTC. Protein: CASIPGQGLRGANVLTF. The V call is TRBV2, the J call TRBJ2-6; 10 nucleotides align to TRBD1. Germline lookup yields CDR1 SNHLY and CDR2 FYNNEI. The CDR3 sequence is 17 residues long. With V trimmed by 7 bases and J by 4 bases, 10 bases remained unmatched. Supplemented by reference TRBV2 and TRBJ2-6, the full variable domain reads EPEVTQTPSHQVTQMGQEVILRCVPISNHLYFYWYRQILGQKVEFLVSFYNNEISEKSEIFDDQFSVERPDGSNFTLKIRSTKLEDSAMYFCASIPGQGLRGANVLTFGAGSRLTVL.

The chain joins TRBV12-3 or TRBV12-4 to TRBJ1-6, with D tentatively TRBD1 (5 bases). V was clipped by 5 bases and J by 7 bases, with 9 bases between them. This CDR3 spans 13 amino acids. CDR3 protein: CASSARQNSPLHF. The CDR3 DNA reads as TGTGCCAGCAGTGCCCGACAGAATTCACCCCTCCACTTT.

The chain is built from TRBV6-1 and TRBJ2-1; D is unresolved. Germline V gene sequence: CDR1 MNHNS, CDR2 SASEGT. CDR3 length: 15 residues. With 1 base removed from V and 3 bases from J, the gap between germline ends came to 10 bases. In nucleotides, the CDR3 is TGTGCCAGCAGTGAAGGAAGAGGCATCTACAATGAGCAGTTCTTC. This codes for CASSEGRGIYNEQFF.

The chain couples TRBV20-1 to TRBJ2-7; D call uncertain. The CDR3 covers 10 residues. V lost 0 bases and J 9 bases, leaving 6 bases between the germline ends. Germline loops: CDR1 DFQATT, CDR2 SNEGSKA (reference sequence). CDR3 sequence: CSARDIGQYF. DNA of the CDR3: TGCAGTGCTAGAGATATCGGGCAGTACTTC.

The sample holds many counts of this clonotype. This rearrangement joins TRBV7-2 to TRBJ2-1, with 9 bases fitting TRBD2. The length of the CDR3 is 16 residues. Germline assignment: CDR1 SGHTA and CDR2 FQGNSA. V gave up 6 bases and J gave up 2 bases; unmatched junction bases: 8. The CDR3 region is CASSSAQRGAYNEQFF. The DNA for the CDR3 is TGTGCCAGCAGTTCGGCGCAGCGGGGGGCCTACAATGAGCAGTTCTTC.

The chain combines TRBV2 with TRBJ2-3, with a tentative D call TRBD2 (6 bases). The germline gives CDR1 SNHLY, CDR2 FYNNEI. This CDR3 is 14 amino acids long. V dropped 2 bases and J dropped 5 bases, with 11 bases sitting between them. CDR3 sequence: CASSERPSVDTQYF. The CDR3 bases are TGTGCCAGCAGTGAACGGCCTAGCGTAGATACGCAGTATTTT. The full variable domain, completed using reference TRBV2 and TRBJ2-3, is EPEVTQTPSHQVTQMGQEVILRCVPISNHLYFYWYRQILGQKVEFLVSFYNNEISEKSEIFDDQFSVERPDGSNFTLKIRSTKLEDSAMYFCASSERPSVDTQYFGPGTRLTVL.

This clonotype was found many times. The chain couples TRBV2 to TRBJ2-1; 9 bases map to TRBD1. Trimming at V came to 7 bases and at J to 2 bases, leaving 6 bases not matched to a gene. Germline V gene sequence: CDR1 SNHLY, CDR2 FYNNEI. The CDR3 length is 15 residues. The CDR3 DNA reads TGTGCCAGCACCCTGACAGGGGGGACCTACAATGAGCAGTTCTTC. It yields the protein CASTLTGGTYNEQFF. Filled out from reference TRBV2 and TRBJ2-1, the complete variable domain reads EPEVTQTPSHQVTQMGQEVILRCVPISNHLYFYWYRQILGQKVEFLVSFYNNEISEKSEIFDDQFSVERPDGSNFTLKIRSTKLEDSAMYFCASTLTGGTYNEQFFGPGTRLTVL.

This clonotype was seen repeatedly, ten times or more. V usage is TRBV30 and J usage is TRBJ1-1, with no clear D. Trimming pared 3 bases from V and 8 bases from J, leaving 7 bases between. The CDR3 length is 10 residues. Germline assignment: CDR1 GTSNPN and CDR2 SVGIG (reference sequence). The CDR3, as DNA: TGTGCCTGGAGAAGAACAGAAGCTTTCTTT. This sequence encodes CAWRRTEAFF.

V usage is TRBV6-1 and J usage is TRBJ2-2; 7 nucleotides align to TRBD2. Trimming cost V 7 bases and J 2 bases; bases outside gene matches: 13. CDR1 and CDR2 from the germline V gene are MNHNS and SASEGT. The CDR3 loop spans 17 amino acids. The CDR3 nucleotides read TGTGCCAGCACCTCCCCCGTTTGGGGGGGAAACACCGGGGAGCTGTTTTTT. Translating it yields CASTSPVWGGNTGELFF.